The T cell receptor beta chain described here comes from a study of memory CD4+ T cells and cytomegalovirus serostatus. General observations from the study: About two fifths of the roughly 150 known CMV-associated TCRbeta sequences appeared in CD4+ memory.

In the original processing: After removing out-of-frame reads, approximately 2 million distinct TCRbeta sequences remained. TCRdb keeps only in-frame clones here, not all; method: immunoSEQ multiplex PCR. V and J calls and clone size are as listed in that table; D and trimming were resolved from the DNA. The top ten hold less than 1% of the sample, which has 50,000 to 55,000 clones, roughly 78% seen once. This clone has just one count. The antigen is unknown. Germline V CDR1 and CDR2: MNHNS, SASEGT. V was shortened by 7 bases and J by 2 bases, with 12 bases between the two germline ends. CDR3 length: 13 amino acids. The sort gate was single viable CD3+CD4+CD8-CD45RO+ cells for memory CD4+ T cells.

The sequence came from an adult in good health and CMV-seronegative. Sequenced: memory CD4+ T cells from blood. The chain employs TRBV6-1 and TRBJ2-7, with D tentatively TRBD1 or TRBD2 (5 bases each). CDR3: CASIGDLAYEQYF. The CDR3 DNA follows: TGTGCCAGCATTGGGGACCTGGCCTACGAGCAGTACTTC.